The 16 T cell receptor beta chains listed next were all sequenced from one sample in a study of cytomegalovirus exposure and HLA in healthy donors. Sequenced by immunoSEQ multiplex PCR; TCRdb stores in-frame clones only, minus some. The sample contains around 63,000 clones, about 95% of which appear only once. Sequencing used PBMCs. The receptor source for this set is a woman aged 18-35 years in good health and CMV-seronegative.

V and J are TRBV5-6 and TRBJ2-7, with D unresolved. The CDR3 spans 13 residues. V lost 1 base and J lost 4, with 9 bases in between. Germline V gene sequence: CDR1 SGHDT, CDR2 YYEEEE. CDR3 sequence: CASSLWRPYEQYF. CDR3 DNA sequence: TGTGCCAGCAGCTTGTGGAGACCTTACGAGCAGTACTTC.

The gene calls are TRBV4-2 and TRBJ2-5; D is undetermined. This CDR3 is built from 13 residues. Trimming cost V 0 bases and J 1 base, with 3 bases left between them. The germline gives CDR1 LGHNA, CDR2 YNFKEQ. The CDR3 sequence: CASSQDSQETQYF. CDR3 DNA: TGTGCCAGCAGCCAAGACAGCCAAGAGACCCAGTACTTC.

This clone was observed a single time. The chain couples TRBV4-3 to TRBJ2-3, with D maybe TRBD2 (7 bases). CDR1 is LGHNA, CDR2 YSLEER, per germline. The V end was cut by 4 bases, the J end by 6 bases, with 14 bases between. The CDR3 runs to 14 residues. As DNA, the CDR3 is TGCGCCAGCAGCCCCCCTGGGGGGGGCGATACGCAGTATTTT. Translation: CASSPPGGGDTQYF.

The V and J genes are TRBV7-2 and TRBJ2-2, with D uncertain. In germline, CDR1 is SGHTA, CDR2 FQGNSA. Trimming shortened V by 2 bases and J by 4 bases, and 5 bases separated the two germline ends. The CDR3 length is 13 residues. CDR3 sequence (DNA): TGTGCCAGCAGCTTACCCCGCACCGGGGAGCTGTTTTTT. Its protein product is CASSLPRTGELFF. Supplemented by reference TRBV7-2 and TRBJ2-2, the full variable domain reads GAGVSQSPSNKVTEKGKDVELRCDPISGHTALYWYRQSLGQGLEFLIYFQGNSAPDKSGLPSDRFSAERTGGSVSTLTIQRTQQEDSAVYLCASSLPRTGELFFGEGSRLTVL.

This clone came up once. The V and J genes are TRBV7-2 and TRBJ1-3, with D possibly being TRBD1 (6 bases). The CDR3 length is 17 residues. Germline CDR1 is SGHTA and CDR2 is FQGNSA. V dropped 1 base and J dropped 3 bases, with 16 bases sitting between them. Here the CDR3 reads CASSLVGGARRGNTIYF. In DNA, the CDR3 is TGTGCCAGCAGCTTAGTGGGGGGGGCTCGGCGTGGAAACACCATATATTTT.

This clone came up a few times. This sequence joins TRBV5-1 and TRBJ1-3; TRBD1 might be the D (6 bases). The V and J ends lost 4 bases and 3 bases respectively, with 14 bases between them. Germline V gene sequence: CDR1 SGHRS, CDR2 YFSETQ. The CDR3 is made up of 15 amino acids. The CDR3 nucleotides read TGCGCCAGCAGCAGGGGGGGCAACGATGGAAACACCATATATTTT. Translated, it gives CASSRGGNDGNTIYF. The whole variable domain, filled in from reference TRBV5-1 and TRBJ1-3, reads KAGVTQTPRYLIKTRGQQVTLSCSPISGHRSVSWYQQTPGQGLQFLFEYFSETQRNKGNFPGRFSGRQFSNSRSEMNVSTLELGDSALYLCASSRGGNDGNTIYFGEGSWLTVV.

This clone has only one observation. The chain uses TRBV27 and TRBJ2-3; 7 bases are shared with TRBD1. The ends lost 5 bases at V and 1 base at J; junction bases unmatched: 3. This CDR3 is built from 14 residues. CDR1 is MNHEY and CDR2 is SMNVEV in the germline V gene (reference sequence). CDR3 in amino acids: CASSRDSRTDTQYF. CDR3 nucleotides: TGTGCCAGCAGTAGGGACAGCCGCACAGATACGCAGTATTTT.

The chain is built from TRBV18 and TRBJ2-4; weak D call: TRBD1 (6 bases). The CDR3 covers 19 residues. Trimming removed 0 bases at V and 0 bases at J, with 18 bases between. Looked up from germline, CDR1 is KGHSH and CDR2 is LQKENI. The CDR3, as DNA: TGTGCCAGCTCACCACCGATGGGGGCAACGAATCTAGCCAAAAACATTCAGTACTTC. Translating gives CASSPPMGATNLAKNIQYF.

The chain joins TRBV7-8 to TRBJ1-1, with a weak D call TRBD1 (5 bases). The CDR3 covers 14 residues. CDR1 is SGHVS, CDR2 FQNEAQ, per germline. V was clipped by 4 bases and J by 4 bases, with 13 bases between them. As DNA, the CDR3 is TGTGCCAGCAGCTACCAGGGTTTGGGCACTGAAGCTTTCTTT. Its translation: CASSYQGLGTEAFF.

The chain has TRBV6-5 and TRBJ1-2, with TRBD1 matching 7 bases. The CDR3 consists of 15 residues. Germline values: CDR1 MNHEY, CDR2 SVGAGI. The junction had 12 bases not matched to a gene; V was cut back by 6 bases and J by 5 bases. The CDR3 loop is CASSLRGGAGYGYTF. CDR3 DNA: TGTGCCAGCAGCCTCAGAGGGGGCGCGGGGTATGGCTACACCTTC.

The chain recombines TRBV7-2 with TRBJ2-3; D gene uncertain. The CDR3 loop spans 14 amino acids. The germline gives CDR1 SGHTA, CDR2 FQGNSA. Trimming removed 1 base at V and 1 base at J, with 6 bases between. CDR3 region: CASSLVGGTDTQYF. The DNA of the CDR3 is TGTGCCAGCAGCTTAGTGGGCGGCACAGATACGCAGTATTTT.

V usage is TRBV4-1 and J usage is TRBJ2-1; D may be TRBD2 (7 bases). The CDR3 totals 18 residues. CDR1 and CDR2 from the germline V gene are MGHRA and YSYEKL. V was trimmed by 2 bases and J by 8 bases, leaving 25 bases between them. CDR3 in DNA: TGCGCCAGCAGCCAATGGGGGTTAGGGGGGGGTGTACGGGATGAGCAGTTCTTC. Translated, it gives CASSQWGLGGGVRDEQFF.

Only one count was recorded for this clone. The V call is TRBV28, the J call TRBJ2-7; unclear D gene. Trimming pared 3 bases from V and 9 bases from J, leaving 15 bases between. Germline values: CDR1 MDHEN, CDR2 SYDVKM. This CDR3 has 13 residues. Here the CDR3 DNA reads TGTGCCAGCAGTTTCCTAACAACGACGGGGCAGTACTTC. This codes for CASSFLTTTGQYF.

The gene calls are TRBV6-5 and TRBJ2-3; 9 nucleotides line up with TRBD1. From germline, CDR1 is MNHEY and CDR2 SVGAGI. Germline trimming cut 6 bases from V and 2 bases from J; bases unmatched to any gene: 3. This CDR3 is built from 14 residues. CDR3: CASSRDRATDTQYF. CDR3 DNA sequence: TGTGCCAGCAGCCGGGACAGGGCCACAGATACGCAGTATTTT.

The chain is built from TRBV19 and TRBJ1-2; D is possibly TRBD1 (5 bases). There are 15 residues in the CDR3. The V and J ends lost 3 bases and 3 bases respectively, with 14 bases between them. CDR1 is LNHDA and CDR2 is SQIVND in the germline V gene (reference sequence). CDR3 sequence: CASSIMPDSHYGYTF. CDR3 sequence (DNA): TGTGCCAGTAGTATTATGCCCGACAGCCACTATGGCTACACCTTC.

The chain recombines TRBV4-3 with TRBJ2-2, with 9 bases aligning to TRBD2. Germline trimming cut 4 bases from V and 3 bases from J; bases unmatched to any gene: 3. The CDR3 covers 15 residues. CDR1 is LGHNA, CDR2 YSLEER, per germline. CDR3 sequence: CASSPRGGYTGELFF. The CDR3 DNA sequence: TGCGCCAGCAGCCCGCGGGGGGGGTACACCGGGGAGCTGTTTTTT.